Each of the 14 T cell receptor beta chains below was sequenced from the same sample in a study of human versus mouse CDR3 diversity and MHC coevolution. Sequencing was performed with immunoSEQ multiplex PCR; in TCRdb, only in-frame clones are kept and a portion is missing. This sample has around 77,000 clones, with 92% found just once. Specimen: naive CD4+ T cells from blood. As to subset: CD45RO-negative CD62L-positive naive CD4 T cells. These receptors were taken from a person aged 30-70 years in good health.

This clone was seen just once. This chain links TRBV30 with TRBJ1-5; 7 nucleotides agree with TRBD1. V lost 1 base, J lost 4 bases, and 4 bases stayed unmatched. Germline V gives CDR1 GTSNPN, CDR2 SVGIG (reference sequence). The CDR3 runs to 14 residues. The chain's CDR3 is CAWSETGMNQPQHF. DNA of the CDR3: TGTGCCTGGAGTGAGACAGGGATGAATCAGCCCCAGCATTTT.

V usage is TRBV4-1 and J usage is TRBJ2-1, with 11 nucleotides matching TRBD2. Germline-derived CDR1 and CDR2 are MGHRA and YSYEKL. The CDR3 is made up of 19 amino acids. The V gene end was trimmed by 3 bases and the J gene end by 5 bases; junction bases not matched to a gene: 15. CDR3 sequence: CASSHLRLAGGPIDNEQFF. CDR3 nucleotides: TGCGCCAGCAGCCATCTCCGGCTAGCGGGGGGACCCATTGACAATGAGCAGTTCTTC.

This chain uses TRBV28 with TRBJ2-2, with TRBD2 matching 11 bases. CDR3 length equals 14 residues. Germline V gene sequence: CDR1 MDHEN, CDR2 SYDVKM. After removal of 8 bases from V and 1 base from J, the junction contained 0 bases not matched to a gene. The CDR3 coding sequence is TGTGCCAGCGGGACTAGCGGGAACACCGGGGAGCTGTTTTTT. Translation: CASGTSGNTGELFF.

The chain employs TRBV5-1 and TRBJ2-5; TRBD2 is a possible D gene (6 bases). The CDR3 is 16 amino acids. The V and J ends lost 4 bases and 3 bases respectively, with 19 bases between them. Germline CDR1 SGHRS, CDR2 YFSETQ. CDR3 region: CASSPSGPLGKETQYF. The CDR3 DNA is TGCGCCAGCAGCCCGAGCGGGCCCCTGGGAAAAGAGACCCAGTACTTC.

The V and J genes are TRBV19 and TRBJ1-5; 7 positions agree with TRBD1. From germline, CDR1 is LNHDA and CDR2 SQIVND (reference sequence). The ends lost 7 bases at V and 3 bases at J; junction bases unmatched: 12. This CDR3 is 16 amino acids long. The CDR3: CASNWWQGVDNQPQHF. CDR3 coding DNA: TGTGCCAGTAATTGGTGGCAGGGGGTAGACAATCAGCCCCAGCATTTT. Filled out from reference TRBV19 and TRBJ1-5, the complete variable domain reads DGGITQSPKYLFRKEGQNVTLSCEQNLNHDAMYWYRQDPGQGLRLIYYSQIVNDFQKGDIAEGYSVSREKKESFPLTVTSAQKNPTAFYLCASNWWQGVDNQPQHFGDGTRLSIL.

This clone was observed a single time. The chain links TRBV10-3 to TRBJ1-1, with 7 bases matching TRBD1. The CDR3 has 14 amino acids. Germline CDR1 ENHRY, CDR2 SYGVKD. The V gene end was trimmed by 10 bases and the J gene end by 6 bases; junction bases not matched to a gene: 14. CDR3 protein: CATTGKDREAEAFF. The CDR3 bases are TGTGCCACCACGGGGAAAGACAGGGAAGCTGAAGCTTTCTTT.

V and J are TRBV27 and TRBJ1-1, with TRBD1 matching 8 bases. Germline V CDR1 and CDR2: MNHEY, SMNVEV (reference sequence). The CDR3 totals 16 residues. V trimming: 0 bases; J trimming: 5 bases; junction bases outside the gene matches: 8. For the CDR3, the DNA is TGTGCCAGCAGTTTATCGTCGACAGGGGTGGGGACTGAAGCTTTCTTT. Its translation: CASSLSSTGVGTEAFF.

The CDR3 sequence: CASSLGVQGSYNSPLHF. CDR3 bases: TGTGCCAGCAGCTTGGGGGTCCAGGGCTCCTATAATTCACCCCTCCACTTT. J is TRBJ1-6 and V is TRBV5-4, with D possibly being TRBD1 (5 bases). Trimming removed 0 bases at V and 0 bases at J, with 10 bases between. The CDR3 spans 17 residues. Germline CDR1 and CDR2: SGHNT and YYREEE (reference sequence). The whole variable domain, remainder taken from reference TRBV5-4 and TRBJ1-6, is ETGVTQSPTHLIKTRGQQVTLRCSSQSGHNTVSWYQQALGQGPQFIFQYYREEENGRGNFPPRFSGLQFPNYSSELNVNALELDDSALYLCASSLGVQGSYNSPLHFGNGTRLTVT.

Here the CDR3 reads CASSTRTSGSSGELFF. The CDR3 DNA reads TGTGCCAGTAGTACCCGGACTAGCGGGAGCTCCGGGGAGCTGTTTTTT. V gene TRBV19 combines with J gene TRBJ2-2, with TRBD2 matching over 13 bases. The CDR3 loop spans 16 amino acids. Trimming cost V 4 bases and J 6 bases; bases outside gene matches: 5. CDR1 and CDR2 (germline): LNHDA, SQIVND (reference sequence). Full variable domain (remainder filled in from reference TRBV19 and TRBJ2-2): DGGITQSPKYLFRKEGQNVTLSCEQNLNHDAMYWYRQDPGQGLRLIYYSQIVNDFQKGDIAEGYSVSREKKESFPLTVTSAQKNPTAFYLCASSTRTSGSSGELFFGEGSRLTVL.

The chain is built from TRBV5-4 and TRBJ1-3; D possibly corresponds to TRBD1 (6 bases). V was clipped by 0 bases and J by 0 bases, with 13 bases between them. The CDR3 consists of 17 residues. Germline CDR1 is SGHNT and CDR2 is YYREEE (reference sequence). CDR3 coding DNA: TGTGCCAGCAGCTTGGGAGGACAGTTAAGCTCTGGAAACACCATATATTTT. Translated: CASSLGGQLSSGNTIYF.

The gene calls are TRBV19 and TRBJ1-4; 9 bases match TRBD1. The trim removed 7 bases at V and 6 bases at J, leaving 6 bases unmatched. This CDR3 spans 14 amino acids. Germline lookup yields CDR1 LNHDA and CDR2 SQIVND (reference sequence). For the CDR3, the DNA is TGTGCCAGTAACCTACAGGGGGCCCATGAAAAACTGTTTTTT. Translating it yields CASNLQGAHEKLFF.

This chain uses TRBV5-1 with TRBJ1-1; 8 bases agree with TRBD1. There are 15 residues in the CDR3. Germline loops: CDR1 SGHRS, CDR2 YFSETQ. Trimming took 0 bases from V and 1 from J; bases not matched to a gene: 2. The chain's CDR3 is CASSLAQGANTEAFF. The CDR3 coding sequence is TGCGCCAGCAGCTTGGCGCAGGGGGCGAACACTGAAGCTTTCTTT. The complete variable domain, with remaining parts taken from reference TRBV5-1 and TRBJ1-1, reads KAGVTQTPRYLIKTRGQQVTLSCSPISGHRSVSWYQQTPGQGLQFLFEYFSETQRNKGNFPGRFSGRQFSNSRSEMNVSTLELGDSALYLCASSLAQGANTEAFFGQGTRLTVV.

This chain uses TRBV10-3 with TRBJ1-2; TRBD1 matches 9 bases. Looked up from germline, CDR1 is ENHRY and CDR2 is SYGVKD. This CDR3 region has 15 residues. Trimming removed 2 bases from V and 8 bases from J; junction bases left unmatched: 9. CDR3 residues: CAISEPRTGVKGYTF. The CDR3 coding sequence is TGTGCCATCAGTGAGCCCCGGACAGGGGTAAAGGGCTACACCTTC.

This clone was observed once. V and J are TRBV6-7 and TRBJ2-4; 8 nucleotides agree with TRBD2. TRBV6-7 is given ORF status, its function remaining uncertain. This CDR3 spans 18 amino acids. The V and J ends lost 6 bases and 6 bases, in that order; junction bases with no gene match: 19. CDR3: CASSQELIAGIPLNIQYF. CDR3 DNA: TGTGCCAGCAGCCAGGAACTTATAGCGGGGATACCTTTAAACATTCAGTACTTC.